This entry is about one T cell receptor (beta chain). Its antigen is unidentified. The data derive from a study of cytomegalovirus exposure and HLA in healthy donors. Study conclusions and caveats: Cytomegalovirus-associated TCR beta chains were listed, numbering 150 to 200. Within the 120 or so validation repertoires, first-cohort TCR clusters tended to co-occur, according to a later analysis. Despite most TCR sequences being rare, some public TCRs occurred in many donors.

The CDR3 covers 14 residues. The trim removed 5 bases at V and 9 bases at J, leaving 7 bases unmatched. The germline V gene encodes CDR1 GTSNPN and CDR2 SVGIG (reference sequence). The method was immunoSEQ multiplex PCR; TCRdb's version includes in-frame clones alone and lacks a portion of them. Of about 150,000 clones listed, approximately 92% were seen once; the top ten hold 9% to 9.5%. Separate from the roughly 710-subject first cohort, the approximately 120-subject validation cohort was the one that the donors belonged to. This clonotype originated in a woman younger than 30 in good health and CMV-seropositive. The specimen was PBMCs. The rearrangement joins TRBV30 to TRBJ2-1, with 13 bases that match TRBD2. The CDR3 spells CAWVTSGGAGEQFF. The CDR3 DNA reads as TGTGCCTGGGTAACTAGCGGGGGGGCCGGTGAGCAGTTCTTC.